These 10 T cell receptor beta chains came from one sample sequenced in a study of CD8 T cells in Susac syndrome. RNA totalling about 0.45 to 1 ug underwent reverse transcription with random hexamers. TCRdb passed the immunoSEQ multiplex PCR reads through MiXCR, listing each CDR3 protein once. The sample has over 140,000 distinct CDR3 sequences, just under 95% seen once. The material sequenced was CD4+ T cells from PBMCs. All receptors derive from a human donor with Susac syndrome.

V and J are TRBV5-1 and TRBJ1-5, with D uncertain. Trimming removed 1 base from V and 5 bases from J, with 10 bases in between. This CDR3 region has 14 residues. The germline V gene has CDR1 SGHRS and CDR2 YFSETQ. The CDR3 sequence is CASSLRPNDQPQHF. The CDR3 nucleotides read TGCGCCAGCAGCTTGAGGCCTAATGATCAGCCCCAGCATTTT.

CDR3 region: CASTLESGSHGYTF. The CDR3 coding sequence is TGCGCCAGCACCCTAGAGTCAGGAAGCCATGGCTACACCTTC. This chain uses TRBV5-1 with TRBJ1-2; D is ambiguous. Trimming took 6 bases from V and 6 from J, leaving 18 bases between them. The length of the CDR3 is 14 residues. CDR1 and CDR2 (germline): SGHRS, YFSETQ.

The chain uses TRBV20-1 and TRBJ2-5; 9 bases align to TRBD2. The CDR3 spans 18 residues. Germline CDR1 reads DFQATT; CDR2 reads SNEGSKA (reference sequence). J was trimmed by 5 bases and V by 6 bases; bases with no gene match: 22. This chain's CDR3 is CSATVLGGGAGAGETQYF. Written as DNA, the CDR3 is TGCAGTGCCACGGTTCTTGGCGGGGGGGCCGGGGCTGGGGAGACCCAGTACTTC.

The V gene is TRBV7-8, the J gene TRBJ1-2; tentatively, D is TRBD1 (5 bases). Germline V lookup: CDR1 SGHVS, CDR2 FQNEAQ. The CDR3 is 15 residues long. V was cut by 5 bases and J by 3 bases, with 16 bases left in between. CDR3 sequence: CASSRRAGQDYGYTF. The CDR3 DNA follows: TGTGCCAGCAGCCGGCGGGCAGGGCAGGACTATGGCTACACCTTC.

The sample holds one count of this clonotype. The V call is TRBV7-2, the J call TRBJ2-3; tentative D call: TRBD1 (6 bases). Trimming left V 7 bases short and J 3 bases short, with 14 bases between. The CDR3 sequence is 14 residues long. Germline V gives CDR1 SGHTA, CDR2 FQGNSA. The CDR3 reads CASTVGQGTDTQYF. CDR3 nucleotides: TGTGCCAGCACCGTAGGGCAGGGGACAGATACGCAGTATTTT.

The V gene is TRBV5-1, the J gene TRBJ1-2, with 8 bases identical to TRBD1. The CDR3 covers 13 residues. V trimming: 6 bases; J trimming: 4 bases; junction bases outside the gene matches: 5. The germline V gene encodes CDR1 SGHRS and CDR2 YFSETQ. The CDR3 loop reads CASNYRGGYGYTF. For the CDR3, the DNA is TGCGCCAGCAACTACAGGGGGGGCTATGGCTACACCTTC. Based on the CDR3 plus reference TRBV5-1 and TRBJ1-2, the full variable domain is KAGVTQTPRYLIKTRGQQVTLSCSPISGHRSVSWYQQTPGQGLQFLFEYFSETQRNKGNFPGRFSGRQFSNSRSEMNVSTLELGDSALYLCASNYRGGYGYTFGSGTRLTVV.

The chain has TRBV7-2 and TRBJ2-1, with TRBD1 as a possible D gene (6 bases). CDR1 is SGHTA, CDR2 FQGNSA, per germline. Trimming cost V 2 bases and J 4 bases, with 12 bases left between them. The CDR3 has 15 amino acids. The DNA of the CDR3 is TGTGCCAGCAGCTTATTGAAGGGGGTATACAATGAGCAGTTCTTC. Protein product: CASSLLKGVYNEQFF.

The V call is TRBV12-3 or TRBV12-4, the J call TRBJ2-1; D is uncertain. Trimming removed 1 base from V and 0 bases from J, with 7 bases in between. CDR3 length: 15 residues. CDR3 protein: CASSLGQNSYNEQFF. The CDR3 bases are TGTGCCAGCAGTTTAGGGCAGAACTCCTACAATGAGCAGTTCTTC.

V usage is TRBV9 and J usage is TRBJ1-1; D not certain. The CDR3 runs 13 residues. The V end was cut by 0 bases, the J end by 8 bases, with 11 bases between. Germline lookup yields CDR1 SGDLS and CDR2 YYNGEE. Here the CDR3 DNA reads TGTGCCAGCAGCGTAGGTTGGCATACGGAAGCTTTCTTT. Its protein product is CASSVGWHTEAFF. Using reference TRBV9 and TRBJ1-1 for the parts outside the CDR3, the full variable domain is DSGVTQTPKHLITATGQRVTLRCSPRSGDLSVYWYQQSLDQGLQFLIQYYNGEERAKGNILERFSAQQFPDLHSELNLSSLELGDSALYFCASSVGWHTEAFFGQGTRLTVV.

The rearrangement uses TRBV6-5 and TRBJ2-3; D tentatively fits TRBD1 or TRBD2 (5 bases each). V lost 3 bases, J lost 5 bases, and 15 bases lay in between. This CDR3 has 15 residues. CDR1 and CDR2 (germline): MNHEY, SVGAGI. The CDR3 coding sequence is TGTGCCAGCAGTTATGCAGGGAGTAGTGGAGATACGCAGTATTTT. Its protein is CASSYAGSSGDTQYF.